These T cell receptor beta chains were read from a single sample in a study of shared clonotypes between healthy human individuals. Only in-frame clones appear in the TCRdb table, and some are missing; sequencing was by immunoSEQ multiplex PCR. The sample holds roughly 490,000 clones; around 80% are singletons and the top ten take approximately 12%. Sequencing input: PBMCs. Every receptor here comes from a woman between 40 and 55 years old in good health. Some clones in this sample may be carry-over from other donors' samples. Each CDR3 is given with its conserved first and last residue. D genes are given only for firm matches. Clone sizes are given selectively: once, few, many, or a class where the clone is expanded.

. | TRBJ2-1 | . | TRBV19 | TGTGCCAGTAGTATTAGCCCAGGCGTGGTCTCCTACAATGAGCAGTTCTTC | CASSISPGVVSYNEQFF
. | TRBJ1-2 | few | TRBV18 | TGTGCCAGCTCACCACAGGGGAGGAATGGCTACACCTTC | CASSPQGRNGYTF
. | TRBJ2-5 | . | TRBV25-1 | TGTGCCAGCAGTGAATTGAGAGGGCAAGAGACCCAGTACTTC | CASSELRGQETQYF
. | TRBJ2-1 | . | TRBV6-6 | TGTGCCAGCAGTTTTTCGGGACCAACCTACGGGGAGCAGTTCTTC | CASSFSGPTYGEQFF
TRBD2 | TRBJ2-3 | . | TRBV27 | TGTGCCAGCAGTACCCCGGGACTAGCGCGAGATACGCAGTATTTT | CASSTPGLARDTQYF
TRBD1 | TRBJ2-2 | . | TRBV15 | TGTGCCACCAGCACCCGGACAGGTTACACCGGGGAGCTGTTTTTT | CATSTRTGYTGELFF
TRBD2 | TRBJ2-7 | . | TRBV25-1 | TGTGCCAGCAGACCCCCGGGAGGCTCTTACGAGCAGTACTTC | CASRPPGGSYEQYF
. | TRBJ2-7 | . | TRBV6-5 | TGTGCCAGCAGTTACTCGGGGGGAGGATACGAGCAGTACTTC | CASSYSGGGYEQYF
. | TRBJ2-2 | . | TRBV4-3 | TGCGCCAGCAGCCAAGAAGGCCCCGGGGAGCTGTTTTTT | CASSQEGPGELFF
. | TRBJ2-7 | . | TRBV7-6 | TGTGCCAGCAGCCCCTCGGGACTGGTCTACGAGCAGTACTTC | CASSPSGLVYEQYF
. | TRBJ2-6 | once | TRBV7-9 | TGTGCCAGCAGCTACAGGGCTACTGGGGCCAACGTCCTGACTTTC | CASSYRATGANVLTF
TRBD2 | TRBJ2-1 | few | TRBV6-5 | TGTGCCAGCAGTTCCCACGGCCACCCGCGGGAGAATGAGCAGTTCTTC | CASSSHGHPRENEQFF
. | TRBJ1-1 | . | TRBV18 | TGTGCCAGCTCACAAGGTGTGGTGGAGAACACTGAAGCTTTCTTT | CASSQGVVENTEAFF
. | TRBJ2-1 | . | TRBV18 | TGTGCCAGCTCACCACCAACGACTAGGACCAATGAGCAGTTCTTC | CASSPPTTRTNEQFF
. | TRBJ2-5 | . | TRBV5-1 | TGCGCCAGCAGCTTGGCCTGGCAGGGGTTGTCGGAGACCCAGTACTTC | CASSLAWQGLSETQYF
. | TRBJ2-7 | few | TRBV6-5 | TGTGCCAGCAGCCGGGACGCATCCTACGAGCAGTACTTC | CASSRDASYEQYF
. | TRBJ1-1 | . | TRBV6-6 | TGTGCCAGCAGACTCGGACAGATCAAGAACACTGAAGCTTTCTTT | CASRLGQIKNTEAFF
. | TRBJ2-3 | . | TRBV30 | TGTGCCTGGAGGACCCTCGGCACAGATACGCAGTATTTT | CAWRTLGTDTQYF
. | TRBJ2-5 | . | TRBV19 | TGTGCCAGTACCTCCCCGCCCGGGACAAGCCGCCAAGAGACCCAGTACTTC | CASTSPPGTSRQETQYF
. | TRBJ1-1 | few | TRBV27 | TGTGCCAGCAGTTTAACCGCGGGGCGCCTGGACACTGAAGCTTTCTTT | CASSLTAGRLDTEAFF
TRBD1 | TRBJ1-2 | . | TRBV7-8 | TGTGCCAGCAGCTTAGGGGACAGCTATGGCTACACCTTC | CASSLGDSYGYTF
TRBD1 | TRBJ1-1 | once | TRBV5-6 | TGTGCCAGCAGCTTTGGGACAGTAACGTCTGAAGCTTTCTTT | CASSFGTVTSEAFF
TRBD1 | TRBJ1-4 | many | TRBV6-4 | TGTGCCAGCAGTGAAGCAGGGGGCGAAGGTGAAAAACTGTTTTTT | CASSEAGGEGEKLFF
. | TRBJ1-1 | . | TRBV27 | TGTGCCAGCAGGTTGCTTAAGGGGCCAAAGAACACTGAAGCTTTCTTT | CASRLLKGPKNTEAFF
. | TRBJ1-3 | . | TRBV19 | TGTGCCAGTAGTCGACAGGTCTCTGGAAACACCATATATTTT | CASSRQVSGNTIYF
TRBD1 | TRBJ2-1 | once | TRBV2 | TGTGCCAGCAGAGAGTTGGGGACAGGTAACAATGAGCAGTTCTTC | CASRELGTGNNEQFF
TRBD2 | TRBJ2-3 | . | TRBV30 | TGTGCCTGCCGTCTAGCGGGCAACACAGATACGCAGTATTTT | CACRLAGNTDTQYF
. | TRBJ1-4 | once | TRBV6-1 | TGTGCCAGCAGTGAAGCGCCGGACGGAGGAAGGGAAAAACTGTTTTTT | CASSEAPDGGREKLFF
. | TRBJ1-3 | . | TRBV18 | TGTGCCAGCTCACCTTCTGGGATATCTGGAAACACCATATATTTT | CASSPSGISGNTIYF
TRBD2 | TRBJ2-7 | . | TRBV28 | TGTGCCAGCAGTTGGGGGGGGAGCTCCTACGAGCAGTACTTC | CASSWGGSSYEQYF
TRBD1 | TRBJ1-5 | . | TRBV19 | TGTGCCAGTAGGGACAGGGGAGGGGATCAGCCCCAGCATTTT | CASRDRGGDQPQHF
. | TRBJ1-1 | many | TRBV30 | TGTGCCTGGAGTGTACTACCAGACCAGAACACTGAAGCTTTCTTT | CAWSVLPDQNTEAFF
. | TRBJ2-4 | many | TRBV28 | TGTGCCAGCAGGAGGAAATCAAGAAACATTCAGTACTTC | CASRRKSRNIQYF
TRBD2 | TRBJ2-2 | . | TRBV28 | TGTGCCAGCAGTTTAGCGGGGGCGAACACCGGGGAGCTGTTTTTT | CASSLAGANTGELFF
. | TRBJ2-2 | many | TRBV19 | TGTGCCAGTAGTACGACTCCGAACACCGGGGAGCTGTTTTTT | CASSTTPNTGELFF
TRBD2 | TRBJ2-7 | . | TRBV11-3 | TGTGCCAGCAGCTATACGGGACTAACGGGGGAGCAGTACTTC | CASSYTGLTGEQYF
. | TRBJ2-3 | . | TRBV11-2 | TGTGCCAGCAGCTTAGCGGGCTACGGAACTACCAGCACAGATACGCAGTATTTT | CASSLAGYGTTSTDTQYF
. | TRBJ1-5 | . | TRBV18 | TGTGCCAGCTCACCACGGACGGACAATCAGCCCCAGCATTTT | CASSPRTDNQPQHF
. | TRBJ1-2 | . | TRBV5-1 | TGCGCCAGCAGCCTGACACCCTCCTATGGCTACACCTTC | CASSLTPSYGYTF
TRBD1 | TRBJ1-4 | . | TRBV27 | TGTGCCAGCAGTCGCACAGGGGATGTTAGAACTAATGAAAAACTGTTTTTT | CASSRTGDVRTNEKLFF
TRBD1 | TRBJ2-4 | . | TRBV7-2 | TGTGCCAGCAGCTTATCGACAGGGTTAGGGGACATTCAGTACTTC | CASSLSTGLGDIQYF
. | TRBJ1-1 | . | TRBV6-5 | TGTGCCAGCACCTCCGTGGTGCTACCAAACACTGAAGCTTTCTTT | CASTSVVLPNTEAFF
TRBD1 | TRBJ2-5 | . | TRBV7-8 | TGTGCCAGCAGCCACGGAGACAGGGAACGAGAGACCCAGTACTTC | CASSHGDRERETQYF
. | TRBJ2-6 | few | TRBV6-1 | TGTGCCAGCACTCAGGAAGGGGCTGGGGCCAACGTCCTGACTTTC | CASTQEGAGANVLTF
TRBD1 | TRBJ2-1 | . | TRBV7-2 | TGTGCCAGCAGCTCAACAGGGACAGGGAGAGGAGGAATTTTGTTCTTC | CASSSTGTGRGGILFF
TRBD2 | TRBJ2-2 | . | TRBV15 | TGTGCCACCAGCAGTGGCCGCGGGAGAACCGGGGAGCTGTTTTTT | CATSSGRGRTGELFF
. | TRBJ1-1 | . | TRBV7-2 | TGTGCCAGCAGCTTAGTGGGAGGTGACACTGAAGCTTCCTTT | CASSLVGGDTEASF
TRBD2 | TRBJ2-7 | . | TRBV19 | TGTGCCAGTAGTCCCACCCGGACTAGCGGGAGTTACGAGCAGTACTTC | CASSPTRTSGSYEQYF
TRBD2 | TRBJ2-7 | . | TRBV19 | TGTGCCAGTAGTTCCCCTCCGGGACTAAACTCTGAAGAGCAGTACTTC | CASSSPPGLNSEEQYF
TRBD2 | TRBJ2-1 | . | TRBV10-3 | TGTGCCATCACAACCATTAGCGGGAGTCAACGTGAGCAGTTCTTC | CAITTISGSQREQFF
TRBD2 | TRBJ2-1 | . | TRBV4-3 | TGCGCCAGCAGCACTGGCCTAGCGGGAGATGGTGAGCAGTTCTTC | CASSTGLAGDGEQFF
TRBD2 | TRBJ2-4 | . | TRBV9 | TGTGCCAGCAGCATCCAAGCGGGAGCCGAAAACATTCAGTACTTC | CASSIQAGAENIQYF
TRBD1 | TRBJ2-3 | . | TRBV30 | TGTGCCTGGAGTCGACAGGGTGGCACAGATACGCAGTATTTT | CAWSRQGGTDTQYF